This T cell receptor (beta chain) was sequenced for a study of cytomegalovirus exposure and HLA in healthy donors. The PCR had 60 Vbeta and 13 Jbeta primers. The repertoire was sequenced with immunoSEQ multiplex PCR; TCRdb's copy has only in-frame clones and lacks some. The profile covers about 170,000 clones, with about 85% appearing a single time and around 2.6% taken by the ten largest. The sequencing input was PBMCs. This TCR derives from a young man in good health and CMV-seropositive.

This chain's CDR3 is CASRTDRPGGYTF. The CDR3 DNA reads TGTGCCAGTAGAACCGACAGGCCGGGAGGCTACACCTTC. V is TRBV19 and J is TRBJ1-2; D is perhaps TRBD1 (6 bases). From germline, CDR1 is LNHDA and CDR2 SQIVND (reference sequence). Between the trimmed V and J ends, which lost 6 bases and 8 bases, there was a span of 16 bases. This CDR3 spans 13 amino acids.